Each of the 13 T cell receptor beta chains below was sequenced from the same sample in a study of T cell repertoires in cytomegalovirus infection. Their recognized antigens are unknown. TCRdb ran MiXCR on the reads and lists one entry per CDR3 protein. Of hundreds of thousands of distinct CDR3 sequences detected, 33% appear once; the ten largest clones hold roughly 16%. This specimen was cultured PBMCs, taken from culture after CMV antigen stimulation. The receptors derive from a human donor in good health (CMV status not recorded). Some clones in this sample may be carry-over from other donors' samples.

This sequence joins TRBV20-1 and TRBJ2-1; D may match TRBD1 or TRBD2 (7 bases each). The CDR3 sequence is 14 residues long. With 4 bases removed from V and 8 bases from J, the gap between germline ends came to 18 bases. Germline CDR1 DFQATT, CDR2 SNEGSKA (reference sequence). The CDR3 protein is CSATILQGRDEQFF. CDR3 coding DNA: TGCAGTGCTACAATTCTACAGGGGAGGGATGAGCAGTTCTTC.

The V and J genes are TRBV6-2 or TRBV6-3 and TRBJ2-1, with 10 nucleotides matching TRBD2. There are 15 residues in the CDR3. V lost 4 bases, J lost 7 bases, and 7 bases stayed unmatched. Germline CDR1 is MNHEY and CDR2 is SVGEGT. As DNA, the CDR3 is TGTGCCAGCAGTTCGCTACTAGCGGGAATTAATGAGCAGTTCTTC. The encoded protein is CASSSLLAGINEQFF.

The chain has TRBV12-3 or TRBV12-4 and TRBJ2-4; tentative D call: TRBD2 (6 bases). CDR3 length: 14 residues. V lost 3 bases to trimming and J lost 6 bases, with 12 bases between them. Written as DNA, the CDR3 is TGTGCCAGCAGTTTCTCTCCGGAGGGAAACATTCAGTACTTC. This translates into CASSFSPEGNIQYF.

This clonotype occurred a few times. This chain joins TRBV12-5 and TRBJ2-3; 7 bases are shared with TRBD2. Unmatched junction bases numbered 4, after V lost 5 bases and J lost 2 bases. Germline CDR1 is LGHNT and CDR2 is FRNRAP. There are 14 residues in the CDR3. The CDR3 DNA sequence: TGTGCTAGTGGTGGCGGGAGTACCACAGATACGCAGTATTTT. Translation: CASGGGSTTDTQYF.

There are many counts of this clonotype. This chain connects TRBV4-3 to TRBJ2-6; maybe TRBD1 (6 bases). Trimming took 0 bases from V and 0 from J, leaving 12 bases between them. CDR1 is LGHNA, CDR2 YSLEER, per germline. The CDR3 has 18 amino acids. The CDR3 DNA is TGCGCCAGCAGCCAAGATTGGCTCAGGGGCTCTGGGGCCAACGTCCTGACTTTC. As protein: CASSQDWLRGSGANVLTF.

This clonotype was recorded a few times. At one boundary the junction diverges from the germline segment, which might be a read error. V usage is TRBV7-7 and J usage is TRBJ2-2; 10 bases agree with TRBD2. The CDR3 contains 15 residues. Germline V gene data show CDR1 as SSHAT and CDR2 as FNYEAQ (reference sequence). CDR3 nucleotide sequence: TGTGCTAGCAGCACCTCTAGCGGGAGCGCCGGGGAGCTGTTTTTT. Its translation is CASSTSSGSAGELFF.

The V call is TRBV6-2 or TRBV6-3, the J call TRBJ2-3, with 8 bases identical to TRBD1. V shed 10 bases, J shed 2 bases, and the junction held 5 bases outside the gene matches. CDR3 length: 13 amino acids. CDR1 and CDR2 (germline): MNHEY, SVGEGT. CDR3 in amino acids: CATKDRVTDTQYF. CDR3 in DNA: TGTGCCACAAAGGACAGGGTCACAGATACGCAGTATTTT.

This clonotype was detected only a few times. The CDR3 spells CASSQIRGDNEKLFF. The CDR3 DNA follows: TGCGCCAGCAGCCAAATCCGGGGAGATAATGAAAAACTGTTTTTT. This sequence joins TRBV4-1 and TRBJ1-4; D gene uncertain. Germline CDR1 MGHRA, CDR2 YSYEKL. CDR3 length: 15 amino acids. V was clipped by 2 bases and J by 4 bases, with 11 bases between them.

CDR3 sequence: CASRVAGYNEQFF. CDR3 DNA: TGTGCCAGCAGGGTAGCGGGGTACAATGAGCAGTTCTTC. The chain carries TRBV27 and TRBJ2-1; 8 bases fit TRBD2. J gave up 4 bases and V 6 bases, and 2 bases lay outside the gene matches. CDR1 is MNHEY and CDR2 is SMNVEV in the germline V gene (reference sequence). The length of the CDR3 is 13 residues.

The chain employs TRBV12-3 or TRBV12-4 and TRBJ1-1; possible D gene TRBD1, 6 bases. V was trimmed by 8 bases and J by 6 bases, leaving 10 bases between them. The CDR3 is made up of 11 amino acids. CDR3 sequence reads: CASGRGPEAFF. CDR3 nucleotides: TGTGCCAGCGGTCGGGGGCCTGAAGCTTTCTTT.

This rearrangement joins TRBV6-1 to TRBJ2-1, with 10 bases identical to TRBD2. This CDR3 spans 16 amino acids. From germline, CDR1 is MNHNS and CDR2 SASEGT. V was clipped by 2 bases and J by 4 bases; unmatched bases: 5. CDR3 amino acids: CASSEPPSGRYNEQFF. The CDR3 DNA is TGTGCCAGCAGTGAACCGCCTAGCGGGAGATACAATGAGCAGTTCTTC.

The V gene is TRBV11-2, the J gene TRBJ2-5; TRBD1 aligns across 8 bases. Germline V gene sequence: CDR1 SGHAT, CDR2 FQNNGV. The CDR3 sequence is 17 residues long. J was trimmed by 6 bases and V by 4 bases; bases with no gene match: 16. CDR3 loop: CASSSLTSGQGGKTQYF. CDR3 coding DNA: TGTGCCAGCAGCTCTCTAACTTCAGGACAGGGTGGGAAGACCCAGTACTTC. Looking up the rest from reference TRBV11-2 and TRBJ2-5 gives the full variable domain: EAGVAQSPRYKIIEKRQSVAFWCNPISGHATLYWYQQILGQGPKLLIQFQNNGVVDDSQLPKDRFSAERLKGVDSTLKIQPAKLEDSAVYLCASSSLTSGQGGKTQYFGPGTRLLVL.

Only a few counts were recorded for this clonotype. This CDR3 reads CASSPELQGGYTF. Written as DNA, the CDR3 is TGTGCCAGCAGTCCAGAGCTTCAGGGTGGCTACACCTTC. The V gene is TRBV7-2, the J gene TRBJ1-2, with D possibly matching TRBD1 (5 bases). The CDR3 spans 13 residues. V lost 6 bases, J lost 7 bases, and 15 bases lay in between. The V gene's germline CDR1 is SGHTA and CDR2 FQGNSA. The variable domain in full, completed from reference TRBV7-2 and TRBJ1-2, reads GAGVSQSPSNKVTEKGKDVELRCDPISGHTALYWYRQSLGQGLEFLIYFQGNSAPDKSGLPSDRFSAERTGGSVSTLTIQRTQQEDSAVYLCASSPELQGGYTFGSGTRLTVV.